The 24 T cell receptor beta chains presented below share a single source sample, sequenced in a study of T cells in Graves' hyperthyroidism and ophthalmopathy. The CDR3 regions of TCR beta were amplified from RNA transcripts. The HTBI primer set was used in a first-round RT-PCR of the TCR CDR3. One entry per CDR3 protein, called by TCRdb with MiXCR from the multiplex PCR reads. The table shows about 400,000 distinct CDR3 sequences, with less than 20% occurring only once. Sequencing used blood. Receptors originate from a woman aged 18-29 years with Graves' hyperthyroidism.

Many counts were recorded for this clonotype. For the CDR3, the DNA is TGCAGTGCGGTGGGACAGGGGTCCCTCGAGCAGTACTTC. It yields the protein CSAVGQGSLEQYF. This chain connects TRBV20-1 to TRBJ2-7; 10 nucleotides line up with TRBD1. The CDR3 has 13 amino acids. J was trimmed by 6 bases and V by 6 bases; bases with no gene match: 8. Germline CDR1 DFQATT, CDR2 SNEGSKA (reference sequence).

V is TRBV4-1 and J is TRBJ1-1; no firm D call. This CDR3 contains 15 residues. Germline V gene sequence: CDR1 MGHRA, CDR2 YSYEKL. Trimming cost V 0 bases and J 4 bases, with 12 bases left between them. CDR3 sequence reads: CASSQDLEGRTEAFF. Written as DNA, the CDR3 is TGCGCCAGCAGCCAAGATCTAGAAGGGCGCACTGAAGCTTTCTTT.

In its sample, this clonotype was seen many times. This chain connects TRBV28 to TRBJ2-7; the D call may be TRBD1 or TRBD2 (6 bases each). Germline CDR1 is MDHEN and CDR2 is SYDVKM. This CDR3 has 15 residues. Trimming removed 5 bases from V and 5 bases from J, with 19 bases in between. In nucleotides, the CDR3 is TGTGCCAGCAGTCTGGGGGTCGGGGGCGCGGACGAGCAGTACTTC. Residues: CASSLGVGGADEQYF.

At least ten counts were recorded for this clonotype. The V call is TRBV20-1, the J call TRBJ1-5; 7 bases match TRBD1. Looked up from germline, CDR1 is DFQATT and CDR2 is SNEGSKA (reference sequence). The trim removed 7 bases at V and 9 bases at J, leaving 15 bases unmatched. The CDR3 length is 14 residues. The CDR3 protein is CSVTAGGKVGPQHF. The CDR3 DNA sequence: TGCAGTGTCACCGCAGGGGGTAAGGTAGGGCCCCAGCATTTT.

This clonotype was detected only a few times. The rearrangement uses TRBV6-1 and TRBJ2-2; D is perhaps TRBD1 (5 bases). This CDR3 has 15 amino acids. The V gene lost 4 bases and the J gene lost 1 base, with 10 bases spanning the gap. Germline V gene data show CDR1 as MNHNS and CDR2 as SASEGT. CDR3 residues: CASSGVQGNTGELFF. The CDR3 nucleotides are TGTGCCAGCAGTGGGGTGCAGGGGAACACCGGGGAGCTGTTTTTT.

The CDR3 sequence is CATSDPGLAGYNEQFF. The CDR3, as DNA: TGTGCCACCAGTGACCCTGGACTAGCGGGATACAATGAGCAGTTCTTC. The chain recombines TRBV24-1 with TRBJ2-1; 12 bases agree with TRBD2. Germline V lookup: CDR1 KGHDR, CDR2 SFDVKD. The V and J ends lost 4 bases and 4 bases, in that order; junction bases with no gene match: 4. The CDR3 loop spans 16 amino acids.

This clonotype was picked up many times. The chain employs TRBV5-1 and TRBJ1-1, with TRBD1 matching 9 bases. From germline, CDR1 is SGHRS and CDR2 YFSETQ. This CDR3 has 17 amino acids. The J segment lost 1 base and the V segment lost 4 bases, leaving 11 bases of the junction unmatched. CDR3 loop: CASSLGQGSLRNTEAFF. In DNA form, the CDR3 reads TGCGCCAGCAGCCTCGGACAGGGGTCGCTAAGGAACACTGAAGCTTTCTTT.

This clonotype was counted at least ten times. The chain combines TRBV29-1 with TRBJ2-5; D may be TRBD2 (6 bases). Germline assignment: CDR1 SQVTM and CDR2 ANQGSEA. This CDR3 is 14 amino acids long. Between the trimmed V and J ends, which lost 7 bases and 5 bases, there was a span of 20 bases. The CDR3 sequence is CSADPARAGETQYF. The CDR3 bases are TGCAGCGCCGACCCGGCCCGGGCGGGGGAGACCCAGTACTTC.

This clonotype was found many times. The gene calls are TRBV20-1 and TRBJ2-5, with 11 bases identical to TRBD2. V was pared by 5 bases and J by 5 bases, with 4 bases of the junction left unmatched. Germline V gene sequence: CDR1 DFQATT, CDR2 SNEGSKA (reference sequence). The CDR3 consists of 13 residues. The CDR3 DNA reads TGCAGTGCTTTAGCGGGAGGGCCCGAGACCCAGTACTTC. It codes for CSALAGGPETQYF.

This clonotype was counted a few times. The chain links TRBV7-9 to TRBJ1-1; D remains unclear. The CDR3 totals 12 residues. Germline CDR1 is SEHNR and CDR2 is FQNEAQ (reference sequence). The germline V and J ends were trimmed by 7 bases and 6 bases, with 12 bases remaining between them. The CDR3 region is CASITQRAEAFF. In nucleotides, the CDR3 is TGTGCCAGCATAACCCAGCGGGCTGAAGCTTTCTTT.

This clonotype was seen repeatedly, ten times or more. The rearrangement uses TRBV28 and TRBJ2-3; D unclear. The ends were cut back, 4 bases at V and 4 bases at J, with 12 bases in the middle. The CDR3 covers 14 residues. CDR1 is MDHEN and CDR2 is SYDVKM in the germline V gene. The CDR3 loop is CASSSFLVSDTQYF. CDR3 sequence (DNA): TGTGCCAGCAGTTCCTTCCTAGTATCAGATACGCAGTATTTT.

As for this clonotype: Just one base apart from a much larger clone, this may be a read error. The V call is TRBV20-1, the J call TRBJ1-6; D call uncertain. V lost 7 bases and J 4 bases, leaving 11 bases between the germline ends. The CDR3 is 13 amino acids. Per the germline V gene, CDR1 is DFQATT and CDR2 is SNEGSKA (reference sequence). As DNA, the CDR3 is TGCAGTGTTACCGGCAGTTATAATTCACCCCTCCACTTT. The encoded protein is CSVTGSYNSPLHF.

This clonotype was seen ten or more times. This chain links TRBV7-2 with TRBJ2-3, with TRBD2 matching 9 bases. Per germline, CDR1 SGHTA and CDR2 FQGNSA. This CDR3 region has 15 residues. Trimming took 5 bases from V and 1 from J; bases not matched to a gene: 4. This chain's CDR3 is CASSPRTSGTDTQYF. In DNA, the CDR3 is TGTGCCAGCAGCCCTCGGACTAGCGGCACAGATACGCAGTATTTT. Using reference TRBV7-2 and TRBJ2-3 for the parts outside the CDR3, the full variable domain is GAGVSQSPSNKVTEKGKDVELRCDPISGHTALYWYRQSLGQGLEFLIYFQGNSAPDKSGLPSDRFSAERTGGSVSTLTIQRTQQEDSAVYLCASSPRTSGTDTQYFGPGTRLTVL.

This clonotype was recorded at least ten times. This chain's CDR3 is CASSLDRGHYNEQFF. CDR3 DNA: TGTGCCAGCAGCCTTGACAGGGGGCACTACAATGAGCAGTTCTTC. The chain couples TRBV11-1 to TRBJ2-1, with 10 bases identical to TRBD1. The CDR3 sequence is 15 residues long. Germline V gene lookup returns CDR1 SGHAT and CDR2 FQDESV (reference sequence). The ends lost 5 bases at V and 3 bases at J; junction bases unmatched: 4.

This clonotype was seen only a few times. The chain combines TRBV7-9 with TRBJ2-5; TRBD1 agrees at 7 bases. The CDR3 loop spans 16 amino acids. From germline, CDR1 is SEHNR and CDR2 FQNEAQ (reference sequence). Trimming took 5 bases from V and 5 from J; bases not matched to a gene: 14. The CDR3 spells CASSERDSIMRETQYF. CDR3 bases: TGTGCCAGCAGCGAGAGGGACAGCATCATGAGGGAGACCCAGTACTTC.

This clonotype was seen repeatedly, ten times or more. The DNA of the CDR3 is TGCGCCAGCAGCTTAGGGACAGGGAACAATGAGCAGTTCTTC. Amino acids: CASSLGTGNNEQFF. The rearrangement uses TRBV5-1 and TRBJ2-1, with 9 bases aligning to TRBD1. CDR1 and CDR2 (germline): SGHRS, YFSETQ. The CDR3 loop spans 14 amino acids. V was pared by 2 bases and J by 5 bases, with 2 bases of the junction left unmatched.

This clonotype was seen a few times. J is TRBJ1-5 and V is TRBV24-1; D not certain. Trimming took 3 bases from V and 4 from J, leaving 9 bases between them. The CDR3 is made up of 14 amino acids. From germline, CDR1 is KGHDR and CDR2 SFDVKD. CDR3: CATSDPGPNQPQHF. CDR3 coding DNA: TGTGCCACCAGTGATCCAGGCCCTAATCAGCCCCAGCATTTT.

Of note for this clonotype: One junction end does not reproduce the germline sequence, and a read error may be involved. J is TRBJ1-6 and V is TRBV14, with TRBD1 as a possible D gene (5 bases). Germline CDR1 reads SGHDN; CDR2 reads FVKESK. The CDR3 consists of 14 residues. CDR3 protein: CASSPGPKNSPLHF. For the CDR3, the DNA is TGCGCCAGCAGTCCGGGACCGAAAAATTCACCCCTCCACTTT.

This clonotype was recorded at least ten times. The rearrangement joins TRBV2 to TRBJ1-5; 7 nucleotides align to TRBD1. V lost 4 bases and J lost 7; bases outside the gene matches: 7. Germline assignment: CDR1 SNHLY and CDR2 FYNNEI. The CDR3 contains 14 residues. CDR3 in DNA: TGTGCCAGCAGTGGACAGGGTGTTTTGCAGCCCCAGCATTTT. Its protein is CASSGQGVLQPQHF.

The CDR3 DNA sequence: TGTGCCAGCAGCCGGAGGAACAGGGGACTGGGGGCCCAGCATTTT. Translating gives CASSRRNRGLGAQHF. The chain has TRBV5-6 and TRBJ1-5, with TRBD1 matching over 7 bases. The CDR3 loop spans 15 amino acids. Trimming took 4 bases from V and 11 from J; bases not matched to a gene: 15. Germline V gene sequence: CDR1 SGHDT, CDR2 YYEEEE.

This clonotype was detected a few times. The chain combines TRBV29-1 with TRBJ2-7, with a possible D match to TRBD1 (5 bases). Between the trimmed V and J ends, which lost 3 bases and 4 bases, there was a span of 16 bases. This CDR3 spans 14 amino acids. The germline CDR1 and CDR2 sequences are SQVTM and ANQGSEA. The DNA of the CDR3 is TGCAGCGTTGAGTTTCAGGGATCTAGATACGAGCAGTACTTC. Its translation is CSVEFQGSRYEQYF.

This clonotype was seen more than once but under ten times. This chain uses TRBV6-2 or TRBV6-3 with TRBJ2-1; unclear D gene. Deletions cut 6 bases from V and 6 bases from J, with 15 bases between. CDR3 size: 14 residues. Germline CDR1 is MNHEY and CDR2 is SVGEGT. The CDR3 here is CASSQGGLRNEQFF. CDR3 DNA sequence: TGTGCCAGCAGCCAAGGCGGCCTCCGCAATGAGCAGTTCTTC.

This clonotype turned up a few times. Given a much more abundant clone one base away, this may be a read error. The chain has TRBV28 and TRBJ1-1; no definite D call. The CDR3 is 16 residues long. Per germline, CDR1 MDHEN and CDR2 SYDVKM. CDR3 protein: CASRKPLTKQNTDAFF. CDR3 nucleotide sequence: TGTGCCAGCAGGAAACCCTTGACAAAACAGAACACTGACGCTTTCTTT. Full variable domain (remainder filled in from reference TRBV28 and TRBJ1-1): DVKVTQSSRYLVKRTGEKVFLECVQDMDHENMFWYRQDPGLGLRLIYFSYDVKMKEKGDIPEGYSVSREKKERFSLILESASTNQTSMYLCASRKPLTKQNTDAFFGQGTRLTVV.

This clonotype was observed a handful of times. The chain is built from TRBV19 and TRBJ1-4; perhaps TRBD1 as D (5 bases). Germline CDR1 is LNHDA and CDR2 is SQIVND (reference sequence). CDR3 length equals 13 residues. The V and J ends lost 10 bases and 8 bases respectively, with 17 bases between them. CDR3 region: CATSPGPREKLFF. For the CDR3, the DNA is TGTGCCACCTCACCAGGGCCGCGGGAAAAACTGTTTTTT.